This record covers a single T cell receptor (beta chain). Its antigen remains unknown. This entry is derived from a study of T cells in Graves' hyperthyroidism and ophthalmopathy. In the study overall: Once the initial diagnosis was made, peripheral blood was obtained before any treatment.

Study-wide points: Progression to ophthalmopathy was predicted a median of roughly 6.5 months early.

Amplified TCR beta CDR3 regions derived from RNA transcripts. A set of HTBI primers served as the primers for a first-round RT-PCR of the TCR CDR3. MiXCR was run by TCRdb on the multiplex PCR reads, yielding one entry per CDR3 protein. The table has under 700,000 distinct CDR3 sequences, over 15% seen once; the top ten hold around 19%. CDR1 is MNHEY, CDR2 SVGEGT, per germline. The CDR3 has 15 amino acids. Between the trimmed V and J ends, which lost 7 bases and 4 bases, there was a span of 19 bases. Uncontrolled infection, other autoimmune disease, pregnancy or lactation led to exclusion. The source is a woman aged 18-29 years with Graves' hyperthyroidism. V usage is TRBV6-2 or TRBV6-3 and J usage is TRBJ1-1; D unresolved. The specimen was blood. CDR3 amino acids: CASIPSPRSGTEAFF. DNA of the CDR3: TGTGCCAGCATCCCAAGTCCCAGGAGTGGCACTGAAGCTTTCTTT.